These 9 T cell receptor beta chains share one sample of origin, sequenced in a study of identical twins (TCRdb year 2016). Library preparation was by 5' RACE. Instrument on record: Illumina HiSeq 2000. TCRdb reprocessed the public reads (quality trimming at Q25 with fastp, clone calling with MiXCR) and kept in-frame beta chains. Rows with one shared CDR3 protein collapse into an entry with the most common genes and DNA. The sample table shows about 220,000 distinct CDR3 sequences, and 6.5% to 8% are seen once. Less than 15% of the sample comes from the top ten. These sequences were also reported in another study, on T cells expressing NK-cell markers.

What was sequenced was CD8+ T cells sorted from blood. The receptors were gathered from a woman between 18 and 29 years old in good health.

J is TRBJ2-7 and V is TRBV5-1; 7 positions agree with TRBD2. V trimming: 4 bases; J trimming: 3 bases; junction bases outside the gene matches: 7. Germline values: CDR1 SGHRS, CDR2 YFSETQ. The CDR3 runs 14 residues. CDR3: CASSESRDYYEQYF. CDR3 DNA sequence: TGCGCCAGCAGCGAATCGAGGGACTACTACGAGCAGTACTTC.

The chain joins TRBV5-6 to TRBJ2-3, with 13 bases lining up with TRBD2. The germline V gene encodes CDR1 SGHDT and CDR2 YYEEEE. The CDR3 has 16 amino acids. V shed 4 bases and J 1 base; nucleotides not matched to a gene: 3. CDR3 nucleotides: TGTGCCAGCAGCCGGACTAGCGGGGGCCGCACAGATACGCAGTATTTT. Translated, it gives CASSRTSGGRTDTQYF.

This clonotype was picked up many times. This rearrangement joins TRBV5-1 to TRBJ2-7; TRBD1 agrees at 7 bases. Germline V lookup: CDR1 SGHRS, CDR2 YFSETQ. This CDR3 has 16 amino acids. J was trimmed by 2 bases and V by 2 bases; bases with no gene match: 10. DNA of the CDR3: TGCGCCAGCAGCTTTAACCGGGACAGACCGACCTACGAGCAGTACTTC. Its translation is CASSFNRDRPTYEQYF.

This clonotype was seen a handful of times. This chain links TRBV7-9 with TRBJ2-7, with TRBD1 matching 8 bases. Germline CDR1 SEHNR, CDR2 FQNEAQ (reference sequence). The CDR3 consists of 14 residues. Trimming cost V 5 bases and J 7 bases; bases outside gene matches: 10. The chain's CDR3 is CASSADRGTEEQYF. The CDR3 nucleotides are TGTGCCAGCAGCGCAGACAGGGGAACAGAAGAGCAGTACTTC.

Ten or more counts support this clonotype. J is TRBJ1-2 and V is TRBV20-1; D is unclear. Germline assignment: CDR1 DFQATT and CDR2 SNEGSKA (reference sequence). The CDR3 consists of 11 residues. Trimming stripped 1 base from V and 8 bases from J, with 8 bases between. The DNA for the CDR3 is TGCAGTGCTAGAGCAGAAGGCGGCTACACCTTC. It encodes CSARAEGGYTF.

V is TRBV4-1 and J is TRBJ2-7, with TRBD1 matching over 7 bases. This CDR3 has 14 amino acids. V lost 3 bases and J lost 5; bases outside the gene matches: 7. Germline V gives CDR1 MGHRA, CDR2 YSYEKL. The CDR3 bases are TGCGCCAGCAGCCAGGCAGGGGGTTGGAACGAGCAGTACTTC. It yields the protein CASSQAGGWNEQYF.

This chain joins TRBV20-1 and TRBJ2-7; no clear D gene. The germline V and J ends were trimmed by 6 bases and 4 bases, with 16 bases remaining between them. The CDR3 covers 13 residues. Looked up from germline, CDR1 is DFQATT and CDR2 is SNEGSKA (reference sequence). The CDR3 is CSASKVEEYEQYF. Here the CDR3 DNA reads TGCAGTGCCTCCAAGGTTGAAGAATACGAGCAGTACTTC.

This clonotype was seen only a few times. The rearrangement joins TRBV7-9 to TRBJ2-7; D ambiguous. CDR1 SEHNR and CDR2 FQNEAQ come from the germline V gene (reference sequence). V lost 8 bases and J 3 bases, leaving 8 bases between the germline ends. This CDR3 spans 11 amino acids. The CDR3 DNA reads TGTGCCAGCGGGTACCACTACGAGCAGTACTTC. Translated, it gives CASGYHYEQYF.

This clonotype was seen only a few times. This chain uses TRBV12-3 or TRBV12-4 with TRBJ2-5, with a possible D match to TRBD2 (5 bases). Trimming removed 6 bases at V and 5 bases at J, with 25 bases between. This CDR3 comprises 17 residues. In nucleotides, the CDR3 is TGTGCCAGCAGCCTCCGGAAAGGACGGCCCCCGGGGGAGACCCAGTACTTC. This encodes CASSLRKGRPPGETQYF.